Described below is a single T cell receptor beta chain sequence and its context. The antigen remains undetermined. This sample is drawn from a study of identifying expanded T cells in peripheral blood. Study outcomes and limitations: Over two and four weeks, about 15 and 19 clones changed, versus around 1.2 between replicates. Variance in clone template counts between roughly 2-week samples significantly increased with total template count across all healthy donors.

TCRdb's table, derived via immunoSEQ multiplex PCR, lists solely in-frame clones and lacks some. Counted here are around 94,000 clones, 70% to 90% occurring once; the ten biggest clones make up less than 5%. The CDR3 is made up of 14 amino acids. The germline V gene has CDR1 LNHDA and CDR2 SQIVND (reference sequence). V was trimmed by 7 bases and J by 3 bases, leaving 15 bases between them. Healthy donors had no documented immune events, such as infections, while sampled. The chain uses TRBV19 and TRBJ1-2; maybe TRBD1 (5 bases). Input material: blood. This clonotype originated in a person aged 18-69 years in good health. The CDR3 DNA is TGTGCCAGTACCATGGGCGGGGGTGACTATGGCTACACCTTC. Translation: CASTMGGGDYGYTF.